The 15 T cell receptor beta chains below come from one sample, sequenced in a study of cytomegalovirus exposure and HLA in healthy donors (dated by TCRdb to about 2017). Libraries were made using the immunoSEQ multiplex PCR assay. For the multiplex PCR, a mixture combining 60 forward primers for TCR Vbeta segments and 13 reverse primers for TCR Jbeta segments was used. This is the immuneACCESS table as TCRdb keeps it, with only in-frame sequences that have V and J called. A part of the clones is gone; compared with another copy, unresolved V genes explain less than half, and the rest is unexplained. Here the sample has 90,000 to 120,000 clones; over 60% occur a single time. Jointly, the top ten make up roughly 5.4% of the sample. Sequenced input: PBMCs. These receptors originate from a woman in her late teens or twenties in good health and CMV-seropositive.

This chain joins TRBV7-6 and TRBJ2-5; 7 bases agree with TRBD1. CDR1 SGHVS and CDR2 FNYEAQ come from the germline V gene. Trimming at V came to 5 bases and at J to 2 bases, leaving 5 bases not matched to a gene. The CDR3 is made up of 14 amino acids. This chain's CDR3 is CASSTDRVQETQYF. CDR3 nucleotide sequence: TGTGCCAGCAGCACTGACAGGGTTCAAGAGACCCAGTACTTC.

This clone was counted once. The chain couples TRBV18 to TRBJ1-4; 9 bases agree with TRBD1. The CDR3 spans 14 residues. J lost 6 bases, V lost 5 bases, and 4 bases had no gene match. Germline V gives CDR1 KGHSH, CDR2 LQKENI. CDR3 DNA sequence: TGTGCCAGCTCATTCCGGGACAGGGATGAAAAACTGTTTTTT. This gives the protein CASSFRDRDEKLFF.

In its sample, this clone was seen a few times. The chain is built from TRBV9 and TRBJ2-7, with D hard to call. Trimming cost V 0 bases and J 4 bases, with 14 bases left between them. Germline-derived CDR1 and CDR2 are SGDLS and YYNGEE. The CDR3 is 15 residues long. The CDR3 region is CASSVGGVGLYEQYF. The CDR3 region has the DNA TGTGCCAGCAGCGTAGGCGGAGTTGGTTTATACGAGCAGTACTTC.

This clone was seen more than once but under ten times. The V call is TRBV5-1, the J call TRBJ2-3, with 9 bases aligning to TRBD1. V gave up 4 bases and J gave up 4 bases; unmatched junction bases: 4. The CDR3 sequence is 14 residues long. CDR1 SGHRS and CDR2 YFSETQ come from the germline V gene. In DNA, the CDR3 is TGCGCCAGCAGCCGGGACAGGGAGGCAGATACGCAGTATTTT. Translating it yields CASSRDREADTQYF.

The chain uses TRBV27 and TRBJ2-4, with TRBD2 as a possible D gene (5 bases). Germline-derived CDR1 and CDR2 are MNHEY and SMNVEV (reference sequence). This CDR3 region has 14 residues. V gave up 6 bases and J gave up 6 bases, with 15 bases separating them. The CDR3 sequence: CASSPGGRINIQYF. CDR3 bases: TGTGCCAGCAGCCCCGGCGGGCGGATAAACATTCAGTACTTC.

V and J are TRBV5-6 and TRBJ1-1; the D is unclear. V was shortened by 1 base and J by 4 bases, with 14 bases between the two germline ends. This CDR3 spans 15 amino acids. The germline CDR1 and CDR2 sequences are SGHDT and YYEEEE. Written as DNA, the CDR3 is TGTGCCAGCAGCTTGCTATTCGTATCGGTCACTGAAGCTTTCTTT. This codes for CASSLLFVSVTEAFF.

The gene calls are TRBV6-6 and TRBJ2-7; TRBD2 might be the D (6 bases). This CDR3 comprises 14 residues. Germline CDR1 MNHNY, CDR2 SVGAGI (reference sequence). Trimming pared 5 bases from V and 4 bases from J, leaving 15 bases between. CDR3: CASSAPTSGYEQYF. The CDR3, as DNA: TGTGCCAGCAGTGCCCCGACTAGTGGGTACGAGCAGTACTTC.

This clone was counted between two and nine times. CDR3 sequence: CASSPRDRDEKLFF. The DNA of the CDR3 is TGTGCCAGCAGCCCCCGGGACAGAGATGAAAAACTGTTTTTT. This sequence joins TRBV5-6 and TRBJ1-4; 7 bases agree with TRBD1. The germline V gene encodes CDR1 SGHDT and CDR2 YYEEEE. The CDR3 runs 14 residues. Trimming cost V 4 bases and J 6 bases; bases outside gene matches: 6.

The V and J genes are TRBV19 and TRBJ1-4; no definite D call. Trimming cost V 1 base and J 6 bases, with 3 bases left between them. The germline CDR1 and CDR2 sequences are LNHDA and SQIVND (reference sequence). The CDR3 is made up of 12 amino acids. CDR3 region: CASSIADEKLFF. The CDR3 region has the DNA TGTGCCAGTAGTATAGCCGATGAAAAACTGTTTTTT.

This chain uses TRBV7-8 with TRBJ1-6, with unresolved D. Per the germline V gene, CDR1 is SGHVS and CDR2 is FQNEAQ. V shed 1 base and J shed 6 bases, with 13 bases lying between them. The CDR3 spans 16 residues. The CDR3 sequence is CASSLDAGFGNSPLHF. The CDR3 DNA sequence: TGTGCCAGCAGCTTAGACGCGGGGTTTGGTAATTCACCCCTCCACTTT.

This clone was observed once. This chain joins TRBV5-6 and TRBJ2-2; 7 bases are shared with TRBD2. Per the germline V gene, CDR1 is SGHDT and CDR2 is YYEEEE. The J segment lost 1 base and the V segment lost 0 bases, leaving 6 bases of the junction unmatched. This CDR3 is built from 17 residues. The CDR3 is CASSLGASGKNTGELFF. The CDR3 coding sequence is TGTGCCAGCAGCTTGGGGGCCAGCGGGAAGAACACCGGGGAGCTGTTTTTT.

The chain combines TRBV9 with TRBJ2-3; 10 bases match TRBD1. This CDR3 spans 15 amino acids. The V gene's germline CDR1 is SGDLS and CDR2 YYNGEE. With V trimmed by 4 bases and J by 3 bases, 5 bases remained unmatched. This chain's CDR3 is CASSPGTGETDTQYF. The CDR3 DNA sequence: TGTGCCAGCAGCCCGGGGACAGGGGAAACAGATACGCAGTATTTT. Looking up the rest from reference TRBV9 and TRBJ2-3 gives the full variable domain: DSGVTQTPKHLITATGQRVTLRCSPRSGDLSVYWYQQSLDQGLQFLIQYYNGEERAKGNILERFSAQQFPDLHSELNLSSLELGDSALYFCASSPGTGETDTQYFGPGTRLTVL.

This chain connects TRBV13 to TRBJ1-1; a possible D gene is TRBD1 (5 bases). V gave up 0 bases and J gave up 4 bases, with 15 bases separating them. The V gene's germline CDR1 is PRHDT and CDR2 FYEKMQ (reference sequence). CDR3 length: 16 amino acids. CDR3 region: CASSLGAGSGGTEAFF. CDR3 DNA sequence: TGTGCCAGCAGCTTAGGAGCAGGGTCGGGGGGCACTGAAGCTTTCTTT. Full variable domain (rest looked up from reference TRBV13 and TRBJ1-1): AAGVIQSPRHLIKEKRETATLKCYPIPRHDTVYWYQQGPGQDPQFLISFYEKMQSDKGSIPDRFSAQQFSDYHSELNMSSLELGDSALYFCASSLGAGSGGTEAFFGQGTRLTVV.

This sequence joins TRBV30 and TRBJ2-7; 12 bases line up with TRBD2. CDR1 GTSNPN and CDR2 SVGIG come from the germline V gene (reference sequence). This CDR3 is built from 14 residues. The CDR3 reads CARTSGDSSYEQYF. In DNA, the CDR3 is TGTGCTCGGACTAGCGGGGATAGCTCCTACGAGCAGTACTTC.

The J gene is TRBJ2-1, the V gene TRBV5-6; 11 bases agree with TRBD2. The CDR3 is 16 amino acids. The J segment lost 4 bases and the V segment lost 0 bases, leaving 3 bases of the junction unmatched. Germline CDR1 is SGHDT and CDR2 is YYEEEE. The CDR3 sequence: CASSLVGLAVYNEQFF. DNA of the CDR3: TGTGCCAGCAGCTTGGTGGGACTAGCGGTTTACAATGAGCAGTTCTTC.